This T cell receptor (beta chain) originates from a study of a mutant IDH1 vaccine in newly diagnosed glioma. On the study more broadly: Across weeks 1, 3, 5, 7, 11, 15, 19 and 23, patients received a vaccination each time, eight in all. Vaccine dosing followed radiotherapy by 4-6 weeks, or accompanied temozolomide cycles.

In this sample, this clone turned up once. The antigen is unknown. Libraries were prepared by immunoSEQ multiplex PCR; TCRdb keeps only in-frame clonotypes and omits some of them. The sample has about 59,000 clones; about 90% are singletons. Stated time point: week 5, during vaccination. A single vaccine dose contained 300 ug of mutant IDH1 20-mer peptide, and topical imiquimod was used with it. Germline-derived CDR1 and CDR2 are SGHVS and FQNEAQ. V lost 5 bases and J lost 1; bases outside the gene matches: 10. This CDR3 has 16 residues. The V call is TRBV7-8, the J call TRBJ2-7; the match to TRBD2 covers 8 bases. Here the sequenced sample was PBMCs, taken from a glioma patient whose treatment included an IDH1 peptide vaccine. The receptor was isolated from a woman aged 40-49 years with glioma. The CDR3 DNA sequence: TGTGCCAGCAGCCCAGAGAGCGGGGGATGGTCCTACGAGCAGTACTTC. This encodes CASSPESGGWSYEQYF.